The 9 T cell receptor beta chains below were found in one sample sequenced in a study of T-cell reconstitution after alpha-beta-depleted transplantation in children. Preparation of the TCRbeta library involved a method that used unique molecular identifiers. TCRdb analysed the PCR reads with MiXCR anew, one entry per CDR3 protein. The table records about 58,000 distinct CDR3 sequences, 44% of them present only once. Specimen: PBMCs, mostly from graft donor cells, collected 360 days after TCRalphabeta/CD19-depleted stem cell transplant. These TCRs come from a male patient younger than 18 who had a stem cell transplant for acute lymphoblastic leukemia, so the T cells may come from the graft donor.

This clonotype was recorded at least ten times. The chain employs TRBV10-2 and TRBJ1-1; TRBD1 matches 7 bases. V shed 6 bases, J shed 1 base, and the junction held 5 bases outside the gene matches. The germline gives CDR1 WSHSY, CDR2 SAAADI. This CDR3 is built from 14 residues. CDR3 nucleotides: TGCGCCAGCAGAGCCCAGGGGGAGAACACTGAAGCTTTCTTT. Translation: CASRAQGENTEAFF.

The chain recombines TRBV13 with TRBJ2-1, with TRBD1 matching over 7 bases. The CDR3 consists of 17 residues. CDR1 and CDR2 (germline): PRHDT, FYEKMQ (reference sequence). The V gene end was trimmed by 2 bases and the J gene end by 0 bases; junction bases not matched to a gene: 7. This chain's CDR3 is CASSLNLHRGSYNEQFF. CDR3 sequence (DNA): TGTGCCAGCAGCTTAAATCTCCACAGGGGCTCCTACAATGAGCAGTTCTTC.

This clonotype has more than one count but fewer than ten. The V gene is TRBV28, the J gene TRBJ2-7, with a weak D call TRBD2 (6 bases). Looked up from germline, CDR1 is MDHEN and CDR2 is SYDVKM. The CDR3 has 14 residues. With 2 bases removed from V and 0 bases from J, the gap between germline ends came to 8 bases. The CDR3: CASSLRGYSYEQYF. DNA for the CDR3: TGTGCCAGCAGTTTACGGGGGTACTCCTACGAGCAGTACTTC.

This clonotype came up once. This chain links TRBV5-1 with TRBJ2-5; 10 nucleotides agree with TRBD2. Germline V gives CDR1 SGHRS, CDR2 YFSETQ. The J segment lost 4 bases and the V segment lost 7 bases, leaving 4 bases of the junction unmatched. The CDR3 sequence is 13 residues long. As DNA, the CDR3 is TGCGCCAGCGGATTAGCGGGAGGAGAGACCCAGTACTTC. Its translation: CASGLAGGETQYF.

This clonotype has a handful of counts. This chain uses TRBV7-2 with TRBJ2-2, with 8 nucleotides matching TRBD2. J was trimmed by 5 bases and V by 8 bases; bases with no gene match: 7. Germline V gene sequence: CDR1 SGHTA, CDR2 FQGNSA. CDR3 size: 14 residues. The CDR3 here is CASAREGGTGELFF. The CDR3 nucleotides read TGTGCCAGCGCCCGGGAGGGAGGGACCGGGGAGCTGTTTTTT.

This chain links TRBV27 with TRBJ1-1; TRBD1 matches at 8 bases. The CDR3 loop spans 14 amino acids. The germline V gene encodes CDR1 MNHEY and CDR2 SMNVEV (reference sequence). The trim removed 6 bases at V and 3 bases at J, leaving 6 bases unmatched. Here the CDR3 reads CASRRQGPYTEAFF. The CDR3 DNA sequence: TGTGCCAGCAGACGACAGGGGCCATACACTGAAGCTTTCTTT.

This clonotype was found once. The genes are TRBV7-9 and TRBJ2-1; possible D gene TRBD2, 6 bases. This CDR3 is 14 amino acids long. V was trimmed by 2 bases and J by 10 bases, leaving 15 bases between them. The germline CDR1 and CDR2 sequences are SEHNR and FQNEAQ (reference sequence). CDR3 coding DNA: TGTGCCAGCAGCTTACTCCTTCGCGGGGAGGAGCAGTTCTTC. Translation gives CASSLLLRGEEQFF.

There are a few counts of this clonotype. J is TRBJ2-2 and V is TRBV7-7; D remains unclear. V lost 4 bases, J lost 6 bases, and 12 bases lay in between. The germline V gene encodes CDR1 SSHAT and CDR2 FNYEAQ (reference sequence). The CDR3 runs 14 residues. The CDR3 DNA is TGTGCCAGCAGCTCGCTACTTAACCCCGGGGAGCTGTTTTTT. As protein: CASSSLLNPGELFF.

This clonotype was recorded a few times. This chain uses TRBV4-3 with TRBJ2-1; D is possibly TRBD2 (5 bases). V was trimmed by 4 bases and J by 1 base, leaving 20 bases between them. Per germline, CDR1 LGHNA and CDR2 YSLEER. The CDR3 extends over 18 amino acids. The CDR3 nucleotides read TGCGCCAGCAGCCGACGGATCTCTCAAGACTATTCCTACAATGAGCAGTTCTTC. Amino acid sequence: CASSRRISQDYSYNEQFF.